This TCR beta chain was recovered during a study of T cell responses to AZD1222 COVID-19 vaccine. On the study more broadly: It was second doses at about 4 or about 12 weeks that were pooled. Study-level results: The study identified only a handful of AZD1222 recipients as seropositive at baseline. Clonal diversity was possibly underestimated, and white British individuals and females predominated among donors. Increased Spike-specific TCR breadth and depth were observed after two AZD1222 doses.

Sequencing was performed with immunoSEQ multiplex PCR; in TCRdb, only in-frame clones are kept and a portion is missing. The repertoire holds about 100,000 clones, with roughly 87% as singletons. This CDR3 spans 16 amino acids. From germline, CDR1 is SGHTA and CDR2 FQGNSA. V was shortened by 0 bases and J by 3 bases, with 14 bases between the two germline ends. Regarding this clone: Its antigen is still unknown.

This chain joins TRBV7-2 and TRBJ1-2; D may be TRBD1 (5 bases). This clonotype originated in an adult in good health. Material: peripheral blood, obtained on day 0 of AZD1222 vaccination. Here the CDR3 DNA reads TGTGCCAGCAGCTTAGCCTGGGGCAGGCCTGACTATGGCTACACCTTC. This sequence encodes CASSLAWGRPDYGYTF.